The 29 T cell receptor beta chains reported below all come from one sample, sequenced in a study of glioma-infiltrating T cells. The iRepertoire nested amplicon-rescue multiplex PCR amplified TCR alpha and beta CDR3s from RNA. TCRdb fed the multiplex PCR reads into MiXCR, producing one record per CDR3 protein. This table has more than 110,000 distinct CDR3 sequences, roughly 43% appearing once. Sequenced: glioma tissue, nonneoplastic brain tissue, or PBMCs (not recorded which). Every receptor here comes from a human donor with low-grade glioma or glioblastoma, undergoing nonglioma brain surgery, or in good health (not recorded which).

Here the CDR3 reads CASSQLRTGGIGNTIYF. CDR3 bases: TGTGCCAGCAGCCAACTGCGGACAGGGGGTATCGGAAACACCATATATTTT. This chain uses TRBV4-2 with TRBJ1-3, with 10 bases identical to TRBD1. The CDR3 spans 17 residues. Germline trimming cut 2 bases from V and 4 bases from J; bases unmatched to any gene: 8. The germline V gene has CDR1 LGHNA and CDR2 YNFKEQ.

A few counts support this clonotype. V usage is TRBV27 and J usage is TRBJ2-5; a weak D match, TRBD2 (6 bases). Germline V gene lookup returns CDR1 MNHEY and CDR2 SMNVEV (reference sequence). The CDR3 extends over 14 amino acids. Trimming left V 5 bases short and J 5 bases short, with 15 bases between. As DNA, the CDR3 is TGTGCCAGCAGTCCACTCGGGGCGGGGGAGACCCAGTACTTC. This gives the protein CASSPLGAGETQYF.

This clonotype was seen just once. This chain uses TRBV20-1 with TRBJ2-3, with 12 bases matching TRBD2. Trimming cost V 4 bases and J 3 bases; bases outside gene matches: 5. CDR1 DFQATT and CDR2 SNEGSKA come from the germline V gene (reference sequence). CDR3 size: 15 residues. The CDR3 is CSATRLAGVTDTQYF. As DNA, the CDR3 is TGCAGTGCTACAAGACTAGCGGGGGTTACAGATACGCAGTATTTT.

This clonotype occurred many times. The chain carries TRBV27 and TRBJ2-5, with 8 bases matching TRBD1. CDR1 is MNHEY and CDR2 is SMNVEV in the germline V gene (reference sequence). V shed 5 bases and J 5 bases; nucleotides not matched to a gene: 4. This CDR3 has 13 amino acids. DNA for the CDR3: TGTGCCAGCAGTACCGACAGGGGTGAGACCCAGTACTTC. Its protein is CASSTDRGETQYF.

The chain links TRBV6-1 to TRBJ2-7; 9 bases line up with TRBD2. Germline loops: CDR1 MNHNS, CDR2 SASEGT. V was clipped by 5 bases and J by 7 bases; unmatched bases: 15. The CDR3 extends over 16 amino acids. The DNA for the CDR3 is TGTGCCAGCAGTCGCGTAGCGGGAGAGACCTACAATGAGCAGTACTTC. Translated, it gives CASSRVAGETYNEQYF.

This clonotype has ten or more counts. The chain recombines TRBV10-3 with TRBJ1-1; 8 bases are a match to TRBD1. V lost 5 bases, J lost 6 bases, and 8 bases stayed unmatched. Germline assignment: CDR1 ENHRY and CDR2 SYGVKD. The CDR3 runs to 14 residues. The CDR3 nucleotides read TGTGCCATCAGTTCCTTGACAGGGGCACCTGAAGCTTTCTTT. As protein: CAISSLTGAPEAFF.

The chain uses TRBV24-1 and TRBJ2-2; 7 nucleotides agree with TRBD1. Germline CDR1 is KGHDR and CDR2 is SFDVKD. Unmatched junction bases numbered 9, after V lost 9 bases and J lost 6 bases. The CDR3 totals 14 residues. The CDR3 spells CATALQGSAGELFF. The CDR3 DNA is TGTGCCACCGCCCTACAGGGGTCGGCCGGGGAGCTGTTTTTT.

Details on this clonotype: This may come from a read error, since a much larger clone is one base off. The chain is built from TRBV6-1 and TRBJ1-2, with 7 bases lining up with TRBD1. CDR1 is MNHNS, CDR2 SASEGT, per germline. The CDR3 is made up of 13 amino acids. CDR3 protein: CAGSTDREWSYTF. CDR3 nucleotides: TGTGCCGGCAGTACCGACAGGGAGTGGAGCTACACCTTC.

The chain couples TRBV6-1 to TRBJ2-7; D ambiguous. The germline V and J ends were trimmed by 5 bases and 2 bases, with 13 bases remaining between them. The CDR3 has 14 residues. CDR1 and CDR2 from the germline V gene are MNHNS and SASEGT. CDR3 sequence: CASSLRSRPYEQYF. In DNA, the CDR3 is TGTGCCAGCAGTTTAAGGAGCAGACCCTACGAGCAGTACTTC.

This clonotype has just a few counts. J is TRBJ2-3 and V is TRBV6-6; 8 positions match TRBD1. The V gene's germline CDR1 is MNHNY and CDR2 SVGAGI (reference sequence). V lost 1 base, J lost 4 bases, and 4 bases stayed unmatched. This CDR3 contains 15 residues. DNA of the CDR3: TGTGCCAGCAGTTACTGGGCAGGGGGCTCAGATACGCAGTATTTT. Protein sequence: CASSYWAGGSDTQYF.

The rearrangement uses TRBV7-6 and TRBJ2-6; tentatively, D is TRBD1 (5 bases). The CDR3 totals 15 residues. Germline loops: CDR1 SGHVS, CDR2 FNYEAQ. The V end lost 1 base, the J end lost 4 bases, and 8 bases lay between the germline ends. CDR3 amino acids: CASSLGQPGANVLTF. The CDR3 DNA reads TGTGCCAGCAGCTTAGGACAGCCAGGGGCCAACGTCCTGACTTTC.

The chain couples TRBV2 to TRBJ2-3; no firm D call. Germline loops: CDR1 SNHLY, CDR2 FYNNEI. V was trimmed by 0 bases and J by 4 bases, leaving 8 bases between them. CDR3 length: 14 residues. This CDR3 is CASSEAIPSDTQYF. CDR3 bases: TGTGCCAGCAGTGAAGCAATTCCCTCAGATACGCAGTATTTT.

This clonotype has just a few counts. The chain uses TRBV6-1 and TRBJ2-1; TRBD1 agrees at 9 bases. V lost 6 bases to trimming and J lost 8 bases; unmatched junction nucleotides: 8. CDR3 length: 14 amino acids. Per germline, CDR1 MNHNS and CDR2 SASEGT. CDR3 bases: TGTGCCAGCAGAACCGGGACAGGGTCCGATGAGCAGTTCTTC. It codes for CASRTGTGSDEQFF.

This clonotype was found a few times. The V call is TRBV3-1, the J call TRBJ2-5; D ambiguous. Germline assignment: CDR1 LGHDT and CDR2 YNNKEL (reference sequence). V gave up 3 bases and J gave up 3 bases, with 14 bases separating them. The CDR3 consists of 15 residues. The CDR3 loop reads CASSQILPGKETQYF. DNA of the CDR3: TGTGCCAGCAGCCAGATCCTTCCTGGTAAAGAGACCCAGTACTTC.

Of note for this clonotype: Just one base apart from a much larger clone, this may be a read error. This chain links TRBV27 with TRBJ2-5; no firm D call. V gave up 5 bases and J gave up 1 base, with 14 bases separating them. The CDR3 has 15 residues. From germline, CDR1 is MNHEY and CDR2 SMNVEV (reference sequence). In DNA form, the CDR3 reads TGTGCCAGCAGTAACCGAAGGGCTATCCAAGAGACCCAGTACTTC. Its protein product is CASSNRRAIQETQYF.

This clonotype was counted ten times or more. The gene calls are TRBV28 and TRBJ1-2; TRBD1 matches 7 bases. After removal of 7 bases from V and 13 bases from J, the junction contained 18 bases not matched to a gene. This CDR3 comprises 14 residues. Germline V gives CDR1 MDHEN, CDR2 SYDVKM. CDR3 nucleotides: TGTGCCAGCACTAACCCTGGGACAGCCCTAAGTTCCACCTTC. It encodes CASTNPGTALSSTF.

This chain links TRBV6-1 with TRBJ2-1; D possibly corresponds to TRBD2 (5 bases). The CDR3 totals 14 residues. CDR1 MNHNS and CDR2 SASEGT come from the germline V gene. The germline V and J ends were trimmed by 6 bases and 5 bases, with 14 bases remaining between them. CDR3 loop: CASSKVAYDNEQFF. In DNA, the CDR3 is TGTGCCAGCAGCAAGGTAGCGTATGACAATGAGCAGTTCTTC.

V usage is TRBV12-3 or TRBV12-4 and J usage is TRBJ2-3, with D hard to call. This CDR3 spans 11 amino acids. Trimming removed 5 bases at V and 6 bases at J, with 6 bases between. CDR3 region: CASSPSDTQYF. The CDR3 nucleotides read TGTGCCAGCAGTCCATCTGATACGCAGTATTTT.

The genes are TRBV7-2 and TRBJ1-1; maybe TRBD1 (5 bases). The length of the CDR3 is 15 residues. V dropped 3 bases and J dropped 4 bases, with 15 bases sitting between them. Germline values: CDR1 SGHTA, CDR2 FQGNSA. The chain's CDR3 is CASSLTGRGATEAFF. DNA of the CDR3: TGTGCCAGCAGCTTGACCGGGAGGGGTGCCACTGAAGCTTTCTTT.

The chain joins TRBV27 to TRBJ1-6; D call uncertain. Germline-derived CDR1 and CDR2 are MNHEY and SMNVEV (reference sequence). The CDR3 sequence is 16 residues long. Trimming took off 6 bases at V and 0 bases at J, with 12 bases between the two ends. CDR3: CASSSTSRSYNSPLHF. Written as DNA, the CDR3 is TGTGCCAGCAGCTCTACATCTCGCTCCTATAATTCACCCCTCCACTTT.

The CDR3 DNA reads TGTGCCAGCATAAAGTCGCTAGCGGGACCCTACGAGCAGTACTTC. It translates to CASIKSLAGPYEQYF. V and J are TRBV6-2 or TRBV6-3 and TRBJ2-7; 9 bases are shared with TRBD2. V lost 7 bases to trimming and J lost 2 bases; unmatched junction nucleotides: 9. Germline CDR1 reads MNHEY; CDR2 reads SVGEGT. The CDR3 loop spans 15 amino acids.

This clonotype came up a few times. The chain joins TRBV19 to TRBJ1-1; no reliable D call. V was clipped by 9 bases and J by 4 bases, with 21 bases between them. Germline V CDR1 and CDR2: LNHDA, SQIVND (reference sequence). The CDR3 sequence is 15 residues long. CDR3 sequence (DNA): TGTGCCAGCCTCCGGTCCCCGGGGAAAGTCACTGAAGCTTTCTTT. It translates to CASLRSPGKVTEAFF.

The chain combines TRBV7-2 with TRBJ2-3, with 12 bases that match TRBD2. J gave up 5 bases and V 5 bases, and 5 bases lay outside the gene matches. The length of the CDR3 is 15 residues. Germline-derived CDR1 and CDR2 are SGHTA and FQGNSA. For the CDR3, the DNA is TGTGCCAGCAGCCCCCCTAGCGGGGGGGTAGATACGCAGTATTTT. Translation gives CASSPPSGGVDTQYF. Looking up the rest from reference TRBV7-2 and TRBJ2-3 gives the full variable domain: GAGVSQSPSNKVTEKGKDVELRCDPISGHTALYWYRQSLGQGLEFLIYFQGNSAPDKSGLPSDRFSAERTGGSVSTLTIQRTQQEDSAVYLCASSPPSGGVDTQYFGPGTRLTVL.

This clonotype was recorded only once. A single base separates this from a much larger clone, so it may be a read error. CDR3 residues: CASIPGGITSSYEQYF. The CDR3 DNA reads TGTGCCAGCATCCCGGGGGGTATCACCAGCTCCTACGAGCAGTACTTC. The V gene is TRBV7-2, the J gene TRBJ2-7, with 7 bases identical to TRBD2. The J segment lost 0 bases and the V segment lost 7 bases, leaving 12 bases of the junction unmatched. The CDR3 is 16 residues long. Germline V lookup: CDR1 SGHTA, CDR2 FQGNSA. The full variable domain, completed using reference TRBV7-2 and TRBJ2-7, is GAGVSQSPSNKVTEKGKDVELRCDPISGHTALYWYRQSLGQGLEFLIYFQGNSAPDKSGLPSDRFSAERTGGSVSTLTIQRTQQEDSAVYLCASIPGGITSSYEQYFGPGTRLTVT.

V usage is TRBV6-2 or TRBV6-3 and J usage is TRBJ2-2; D may be TRBD1 (5 bases). The CDR3 is 15 residues long. Per germline, CDR1 MNHEY and CDR2 SVGEGT. The ends were cut back, 6 bases at V and 6 bases at J, with 17 bases in the middle. CDR3 sequence (DNA): TGTGCCAGCAGATCGGTGGGGCCTGAACCCGGGGAGCTGTTTTTT. Protein product: CASRSVGPEPGELFF.

This clonotype was detected a few times. The chain recombines TRBV6-1 with TRBJ2-7; D is possibly TRBD1 or TRBD2 (6 bases each). The CDR3 extends over 14 amino acids. The germline V gene encodes CDR1 MNHNS and CDR2 SASEGT. V lost 6 bases and J 3 bases, leaving 15 bases between the germline ends. CDR3 sequence (DNA): TGTGCCAGCAGAAAAGTCAGGGGAGGCTACGAGCAGTACTTC. Translation: CASRKVRGGYEQYF.

The rearrangement uses TRBV20-1 and TRBJ2-7, with D uncertain. The CDR3 runs to 15 residues. V was cut by 4 bases and J by 0 bases, with 16 bases left in between. CDR1 is DFQATT and CDR2 is SNEGSKA in the germline V gene (reference sequence). Here the CDR3 reads CSAKNLGESSYEQYF. The CDR3 DNA sequence: TGCAGTGCTAAAAATCTAGGAGAGAGCTCCTACGAGCAGTACTTC.

The chain links TRBV7-2 to TRBJ2-7; 7 bases agree with TRBD2. The V gene end was trimmed by 4 bases and the J gene end by 3 bases; junction bases not matched to a gene: 6. The V gene's germline CDR1 is SGHTA and CDR2 FQGNSA. The CDR3 is made up of 14 amino acids. Written as DNA, the CDR3 is TGTGCCAGCAGCTCCCGGGGAGGGTTCTACGAGCAGTACTTC. As protein: CASSSRGGFYEQYF.

J is TRBJ2-1 and V is TRBV12-3 or TRBV12-4; the D call may be TRBD1 or TRBD2 (5 bases each). The CDR3 loop spans 13 amino acids. Trimming took off 5 bases at V and 8 bases at J, with 13 bases between the two ends. CDR3 residues: CASSGDGVYEQFF. DNA of the CDR3: TGTGCCAGCAGTGGGGACGGAGTCTATGAGCAGTTCTTC.